The text below deals with one T cell receptor beta chain. This record belongs to a study of blood T cell repertoires in COVID-19. Symptom resolution, clearance, or two negative PCRs marked donors in Cohort 3 as recovered. Germline CDR1 reads SQVTM; CDR2 reads ANQGSEA. The CDR3 has 12 amino acids. The J segment lost 7 bases and the V segment lost 5 bases, leaving 6 bases of the junction unmatched. Profiled with immunoSEQ multiplex PCR; TCRdb holds only in-frame clones, not every one. The data show almost 250,000 clones, around 86% seen once. Source material: PBMCs or T cells enriched from blood (not recorded which). This sequence joins TRBV29-1 and TRBJ1-2; 8 bases are a match to TRBD1. This clonotype was obtained from a woman aged 50 to 60 who had recovered from COVID-19. The CDR3 DNA reads TGCAGCGTTAGATCAGGGGGCGTTGGCTACACCTTC. It yields the protein CSVRSGGVGYTF.